This T cell receptor (beta chain) originates from a study of T cells in Graves' hyperthyroidism and ophthalmopathy. On the study more broadly: Specimen type is peripheral blood, collected at initial diagnosis prior to any treatment.

Amplified TCR beta CDR3 regions derived from RNA transcripts. The study used the HTBI primer set for a first-round RT-PCR of the TCR CDR3. A single record per CDR3 protein comes from TCRdb applying MiXCR to the multiplex PCR reads. The repertoire holds 300,000 to 400,000 distinct CDR3 sequences, with about 18% as singletons. Clinical symptoms, serum thyroxine, TRAb, thyroid ultrasound and orbital computed tomography informed diagnoses. The PBMCs were taken from around 9 ml of fresh peripheral blood. CDR1 and CDR2 (germline): MNHEY, SMNVEV (reference sequence). This CDR3 contains 12 residues. Trimming stripped 8 bases from V and 5 bases from J, with 11 bases between. General study points: Most thyroid clonotypes that were expanded above 0.001 also turned up in blood.

The table lists this clonotype with many counts. Antigen specificity is unknown. Sequencing input: blood. The TCR sequence derives from a woman between 45 and 65 years old with Graves' hyperthyroidism. This chain links TRBV27 with TRBJ2-3; D might be TRBD2 (6 bases). The CDR3 reads CASAPAGDTQYF. For the CDR3, the DNA is TGTGCCAGCGCCCCAGCGGGAGATACGCAGTATTTT.